Following are 24 T cell receptor beta chains from one sample sequenced in a study of blood T cells in healthy people across ages. Next came a second PCR, run for roughly 6 to 11 cycles, which used a sample-barcoded 5' primer along with a J-beta primer mix. One entry per CDR3 protein results from TCRdb running MiXCR on the 5' RACE reads. The sample lists 700,000 to 950,000 distinct CDR3 sequences, 40% to 45% occurring once. Specimen: blood. These receptor sequences come from a woman aged 55-70 years in good health.

The chain uses TRBV29-1 and TRBJ2-1; the D gene is possibly TRBD2 (6 bases). V shed 6 bases and J shed 4 bases, with 16 bases lying between them. Germline V lookup: CDR1 SQVTM, CDR2 ANQGSEA. This CDR3 has 14 amino acids. The CDR3 region is CSVGSIGGYNEQFF. CDR3 nucleotide sequence: TGCAGCGTGGGATCGATTGGGGGGTACAATGAGCAGTTCTTC.

This clonotype was observed many times. The rearrangement uses TRBV29-1 and TRBJ2-1; D might be TRBD1 (5 bases). V lost 6 bases and J 9 bases, leaving 15 bases between the germline ends. CDR1 is SQVTM and CDR2 is ANQGSEA in the germline V gene. There are 12 residues in the CDR3. The CDR3, as DNA: TGCAGCGTGGCGGAGACAGTCTTTGAGCAGTTCTTC. Residues: CSVAETVFEQFF.

This clonotype was seen at least ten times. The chain joins TRBV28 to TRBJ2-7; tentative D call: TRBD2 (6 bases). Between the trimmed V and J ends, which lost 4 bases and 4 bases, there was a span of 14 bases. The CDR3 is made up of 14 amino acids. The V gene's germline CDR1 is MDHEN and CDR2 SYDVKM. CDR3 amino acids: CASSSPDYVYEQYF. For the CDR3, the DNA is TGTGCCAGCAGTTCCCCGGACTATGTTTACGAGCAGTACTTC.

V usage is TRBV20-1 and J usage is TRBJ1-2, with a weak D call TRBD1 (5 bases). The germline V gene encodes CDR1 DFQATT and CDR2 SNEGSKA (reference sequence). Trimming took 5 bases from V and 2 from J, leaving 18 bases between them. The CDR3 runs to 15 residues. CDR3 DNA sequence: TGCAGTGCTGCAGCTGACAGACTACCCAACTATGGCTACACCTTC. Translated: CSAAADRLPNYGYTF.

The chain couples TRBV12-3 or TRBV12-4 to TRBJ2-1, with 8 positions matching TRBD1. This CDR3 contains 15 residues. The V gene end was trimmed by 6 bases and the J gene end by 6 bases; junction bases not matched to a gene: 10. This chain's CDR3 is CASSSTGGQRNEQFF. DNA for the CDR3: TGTGCCAGCAGCTCAACAGGGGGGCAGCGCAATGAGCAGTTCTTC.

The chain couples TRBV20-1 to TRBJ2-3; 7 nucleotides agree with TRBD2. Germline lookup yields CDR1 DFQATT and CDR2 SNEGSKA (reference sequence). With 4 bases clipped from V and 6 bases from J, the junction kept 10 bases outside the gene matches. This CDR3 spans 14 amino acids. CDR3 protein: CSATFSAGADTQYF. The CDR3 DNA is TGCAGTGCTACCTTTTCGGCGGGAGCGGATACGCAGTATTTT.

This clonotype has a handful of counts. The chain is built from TRBV20-1 and TRBJ1-6; the D gene is possibly TRBD1 (6 bases). In germline, CDR1 is DFQATT, CDR2 SNEGSKA (reference sequence). The V end was cut by 5 bases, the J end by 8 bases, with 19 bases between. The CDR3 runs 15 residues. In nucleotides, the CDR3 is TGCAGTGCTCAAACCGCAGGGGTGGAATATTCACCCCTCCACTTT. This encodes CSAQTAGVEYSPLHF.

The J gene is TRBJ2-5, the V gene TRBV11-2; D is perhaps TRBD2 (6 bases). V was shortened by 5 bases and J by 3 bases, with 13 bases between the two germline ends. CDR1 SGHAT and CDR2 FQNNGV come from the germline V gene. The CDR3 is 14 residues long. In DNA, the CDR3 is TGTGCCAGCAGCACCGGGACTGTCAAAGAGACCCAGTACTTC. Amino acid sequence: CASSTGTVKETQYF.

The CDR3 loop is CASSLRGATMNTEAFF. In nucleotides, the CDR3 is TGCGCCAGCAGCTTGAGAGGGGCTACCATGAACACTGAAGCTTTCTTT. The J gene is TRBJ1-1, the V gene TRBV5-1; D possibly corresponds to TRBD1 (5 bases). V lost 1 base and J 0 bases, leaving 13 bases between the germline ends. Germline-derived CDR1 and CDR2 are SGHRS and YFSETQ. The CDR3 extends over 16 amino acids. Full variable domain (rest looked up from reference TRBV5-1 and TRBJ1-1): KAGVTQTPRYLIKTRGQQVTLSCSPISGHRSVSWYQQTPGQGLQFLFEYFSETQRNKGNFPGRFSGRQFSNSRSEMNVSTLELGDSALYLCASSLRGATMNTEAFFGQGTRLTVV.

This clonotype came up many times. The V gene is TRBV4-3, the J gene TRBJ2-1; 7 bases match TRBD2. With V trimmed by 4 bases and J by 3 bases, 9 bases remained unmatched. CDR1 LGHNA and CDR2 YSLEER come from the germline V gene. The CDR3 covers 16 residues. In DNA form, the CDR3 reads TGCGCCAGCAGCCTTTTCGCGGGAGATATCTACAATGAGCAGTTCTTC. It yields the protein CASSLFAGDIYNEQFF.

This clonotype is a singleton in its sample. V and J are TRBV20-1 and TRBJ2-1; D unclear. TRBJ2-7 explains the end of the DNA better; the J call may be wrong. Looked up from germline, CDR1 is DFQATT and CDR2 is SNEGSKA (reference sequence). The CDR3 covers 17 residues. The CDR3 nucleotides are TGCAGTGCTAGAACCGGCCAGAGCAGGATAACCTACAATGAGCAGTACTTC. It translates to CSARTGQSRITYNEQYF.

This clonotype has more than one count but fewer than ten. This chain uses TRBV3-1 with TRBJ2-3, with 8 bases lining up with TRBD2. The germline V gene encodes CDR1 LGHDT and CDR2 YNNKEL (reference sequence). The V and J ends lost 0 bases and 4 bases, in that order; junction bases with no gene match: 21. The length of the CDR3 is 21 residues. The CDR3 sequence: CASSQERALEAIAGRADTQYF. CDR3 DNA sequence: TGTGCCAGCAGCCAAGAAAGGGCCCTGGAAGCCATAGCGGGACGAGCAGATACGCAGTATTTT.

A remark on this clonotype: The DNA is omitted, as the CDR3 cannot be located on it reliably, and the CDR3 follows TCRdb's listing. V is TRBV9 and J is TRBJ2-7; TRBD2 was called by the table and not checked on the DNA. Including both end residues, the CDR3 is 15 amino acids long. Germline-derived CDR1 and CDR2 are SGDLS and YYNGEE. The CDR3 region is CASSVVAGGTYERYF.

The chain employs TRBV20-1 and TRBJ1-1, with D perhaps matching TRBD1 (5 bases). The CDR3 length is 13 residues. Germline V gives CDR1 DFQATT, CDR2 SNEGSKA (reference sequence). The CDR3 sequence is CSPLLGTGTEAFF. Written as DNA, the CDR3 is TGCAGCCCACTTTTAGGAACAGGCACTGAAGCTTTCTTT.

This clonotype was recorded a few times. This may be a read error, as it is one base from a much larger clone. V gene TRBV7-2 combines with J gene TRBJ2-7; TRBD2 matches 10 bases. This CDR3 is 14 amino acids long. The germline V gene has CDR1 SGHTA and CDR2 FQGNSA. The V and J ends lost 2 bases and 7 bases, in that order; junction bases with no gene match: 5. The CDR3 DNA follows: TGTGCCAGCAGCTTACTAGCGGGAGAGAATGAGCAGTACTTC. Translation gives CASSLLAGENEQYF. Combining the CDR3 with reference TRBV7-2 and TRBJ2-7 gives the whole variable domain GAGVSQSPSNKVTEKGKDVELRCDPISGHTALYWYRQSLGQGLEFLIYFQGNSAPDKSGLPSDRFSAERTGGSVSTLTIQRTQQEDSAVYLCASSLLAGENEQYFGPGTRLTVT.

As to this clonotype: The junction and the germline gene differ at one end; a read error may be behind it. The chain couples TRBV7-2 to TRBJ2-1, with a weak D call TRBD1 (6 bases). The CDR3 runs to 15 residues. The germline V gene has CDR1 SGHTA and CDR2 FQGNSA. CDR3 residues: CASSLGQASHNEQFF. The DNA of the CDR3 is TGTGCCAGCAGCTTAGGACAGGCCTCCCACAATGAGCAGTTCTTC.

The chain employs TRBV21-1 and TRBJ1-2; the table's D call TRBD1 went unverified against the DNA. TRBV21-1 is a listed pseudogene. This CDR3 comprises 13 residues. CDR3 DNA: TGTGCCAGCAGCAGTCACAGGGGCTATGGCTACACCTTC. It translates to CASSSHRGYGYTF.

The genes are TRBV25-1 and TRBJ2-5; D is perhaps TRBD2 (5 bases). Per germline, CDR1 MGHDK and CDR2 SYGVNS. This CDR3 has 16 residues. V was pared by 8 bases and J by 5 bases, with 24 bases between. The CDR3 here is CASQMGNNTTGETQYF. CDR3 nucleotide sequence: TGTGCCAGCCAAATGGGGAATAACACGACGGGGGAGACCCAGTACTTC. Drawing the rest from reference TRBV25-1 and TRBJ2-5, the complete variable domain is EADIYQTPRYLVIGTGKKITLECSQTMGHDKMYWYQQDPGMELHLIHYSYGVNSTEKGDLSSESTVSRIRTEHFPLTLESARPSHTSQYLCASQMGNNTTGETQYFGPGTRLLVL.

Comment on this clonotype: Being one base from a much bigger clone, this may be a read error. This chain uses TRBV20-1 with TRBJ2-5; D tentatively reads TRBD1 or TRBD2 (6 bases each). There are 14 residues in the CDR3. Germline loops: CDR1 DFQATT, CDR2 SNEGSKA (reference sequence). Trimming took off 3 bases at V and 11 bases at J, with 22 bases between the two ends. This CDR3 reads CSASSGAPMDEQYF. In DNA form, the CDR3 reads TGCAGTGCTAGTTCGGGGGCCCCCATGGATGAGCAGTACTTC.

The chain combines TRBV6-6 with TRBJ2-5; no clear D. There are 15 residues in the CDR3. Trimming left V 2 bases short and J 3 bases short, with 13 bases between. Germline V gene sequence: CDR1 MNHNY, CDR2 SVGAGI (reference sequence). The CDR3 nucleotides read TGTGCCAGCAGTTACGAGGCGGCGGCGAAAGAGACCCAGTACTTC. Translating gives CASSYEAAAKETQYF.

Notes on this clonotype: A much larger clone differs from this one at a single base, so this may be a read error. The V gene is TRBV29-1, the J gene TRBJ2-5, with D uncertain. The CDR3 is 12 amino acids. Germline V lookup: CDR1 SQVTM, CDR2 ANQGSEA. V was clipped by 1 base and J by 11 bases, with 14 bases between them. The DNA of the CDR3 is TGCAGCGTTGAAGGTGCTGGGGTCGGGCAGTACTTC. Translation: CSVEGAGVGQYF. Filled out from reference TRBV29-1 and TRBJ2-5, the complete variable domain reads SAVISQKPSRDICQRGTSLTIQCQVDSQVTMMFWYRQQPGQSLTLIATANQGSEATYESGFVIDKFPISRPNLTFSTLTVSNMSPEDSSIYLCSVEGAGVGQYFGPGTRLLVL.

This clonotype has only a few counts. This sequence joins TRBV20-1 and TRBJ1-4; 9 nucleotides line up with TRBD1. The ends lost 0 bases at V and 7 bases at J; junction bases unmatched: 6. Per germline, CDR1 DFQATT and CDR2 SNEGSKA (reference sequence). This CDR3 comprises 15 residues. The CDR3 loop reads CSARDNRGRREKLFF. Written as DNA, the CDR3 is TGCAGTGCTAGAGATAACAGGGGGCGACGTGAAAAACTGTTTTTT.

This clonotype was counted only a few times. The genes are TRBV20-1 and TRBJ1-1; a possible D gene is TRBD1 (5 bases). V lost 3 bases to trimming and J lost 0 bases, with 23 bases between them. CDR3 length equals 18 residues. The germline gives CDR1 DFQATT, CDR2 SNEGSKA (reference sequence). CDR3 sequence reads: CSASIPGTRRNMNTEAFF. DNA of the CDR3: TGCAGTGCTAGCATTCCCGGGACTAGAAGAAACATGAACACTGAAGCTTTCTTT.

The chain uses TRBV11-2 and TRBJ2-1; 9 bases agree with TRBD1. V lost 1 base and J lost 4; bases outside the gene matches: 11. The germline CDR1 and CDR2 sequences are SGHAT and FQNNGV. There are 18 residues in the CDR3. CDR3: CASSLGTGARTSYNEQFF. The CDR3, as DNA: TGTGCCAGCAGCTTAGGGACAGGGGCCAGAACTTCATACAATGAGCAGTTCTTC.